This TCR beta chain is drawn from a study of OX40 agonist ivuxolimab in advanced cancers. Trimming removed 11 bases from V and 6 bases from J; junction bases left unmatched: 12. The germline V gene has CDR1 MNHNS and CDR2 SASEGT. The CDR3 runs 14 residues. Sequencing used immunoSEQ multiplex PCR; TCRdb keeps in-frame clones, though not all of them. The profile covers about 73,000 clones, with roughly 90% appearing a single time and more than 8.5% taken by the ten largest. Patients with a history of autoimmune disease or on systemic immunosuppression were excluded. This clonotype originated in an adult with an advanced solid tumor such as melanoma, head and neck, liver or kidney cancer. This sequence joins TRBV6-1 and TRBJ1-4; TRBD1 matches 7 bases. The source was CD4+ or CD8+ T cells sorted from blood, collected in a trial of the OX40 agonist ivuxolimab. The CDR3 DNA is TGTGCCGGCTTCCTGAGGGGGACAGATGAAAAACTGTTTTTT. Its translation is CAGFLRGTDEKLFF.